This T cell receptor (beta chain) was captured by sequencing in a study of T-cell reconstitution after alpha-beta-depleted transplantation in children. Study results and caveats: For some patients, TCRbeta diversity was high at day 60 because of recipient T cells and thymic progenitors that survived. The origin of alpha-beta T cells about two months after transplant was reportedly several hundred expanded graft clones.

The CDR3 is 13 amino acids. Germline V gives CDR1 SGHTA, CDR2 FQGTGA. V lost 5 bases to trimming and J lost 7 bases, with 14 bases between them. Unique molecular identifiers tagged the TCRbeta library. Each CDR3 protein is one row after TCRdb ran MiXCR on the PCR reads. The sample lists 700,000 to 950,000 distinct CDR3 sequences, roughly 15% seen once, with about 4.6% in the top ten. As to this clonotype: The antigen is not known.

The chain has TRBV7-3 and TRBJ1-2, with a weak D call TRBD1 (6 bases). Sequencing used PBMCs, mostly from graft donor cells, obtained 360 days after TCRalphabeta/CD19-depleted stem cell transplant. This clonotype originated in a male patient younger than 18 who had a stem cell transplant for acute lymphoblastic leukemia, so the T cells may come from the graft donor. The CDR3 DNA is TGTGCCAGCAGCGCGACAGGAACCGGTGGCTACACCTTC. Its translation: CASSATGTGGYTF.